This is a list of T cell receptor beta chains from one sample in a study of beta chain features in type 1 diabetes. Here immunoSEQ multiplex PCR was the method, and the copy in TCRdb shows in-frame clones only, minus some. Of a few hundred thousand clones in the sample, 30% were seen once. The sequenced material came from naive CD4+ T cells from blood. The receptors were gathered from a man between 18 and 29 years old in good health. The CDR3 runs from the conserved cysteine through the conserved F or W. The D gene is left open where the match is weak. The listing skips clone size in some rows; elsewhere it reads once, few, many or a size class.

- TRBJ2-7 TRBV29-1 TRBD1 CSVFDRGTNEQYF TGCAGCGTTTTCGACAGGGGCACGAACGAGCAGTACTTC
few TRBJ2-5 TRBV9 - CASSVEVGRGTQYF TGTGCCAGCAGCGTAGAGGTGGGAAGGGGGACCCAGTACTTC
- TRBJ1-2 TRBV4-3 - CASSQDKSYGYTF TGCGCCAGCAGCCAAGATAAGAGCTATGGCTACACCTTC
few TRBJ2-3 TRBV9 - CASSVALPADTQYF TGTGCCAGCAGCGTAGCCCTGCCGGCAGATACGCAGTATTTT
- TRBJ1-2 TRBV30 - CAWRSVAFGNYGYTF TGTGCCTGGAGGTCGGTGGCCTTTGGTAACTATGGCTACACCTTC
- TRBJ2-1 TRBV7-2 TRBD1 CASSAYRGPYNEQFF TGTGCCAGCAGCGCATACAGGGGCCCTTACAATGAGCAGTTCTTC
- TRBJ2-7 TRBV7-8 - CASSPGGATRWQYF TGTGCCAGCAGCCCCGGGGGTGCCACTCGGTGGCAGTACTTC
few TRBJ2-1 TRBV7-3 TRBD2 CASSLLAGGSEQFF TGTGCCAGCAGCTTACTAGCGGGAGGTAGTGAGCAGTTCTTC
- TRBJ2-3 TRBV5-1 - CASSYAGSGVSDTQYF TGCGCCAGCAGCTACGCCGGGTCAGGGGTTTCGGATACGCAGTATTTT
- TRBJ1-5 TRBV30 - CAWSVDSNQPQHF TGTGCCTGGAGTGTAGATAGCAATCAGCCCCAGCATTTT
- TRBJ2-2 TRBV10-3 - CAISESGRGNTGELFF TGTGCCATCAGTGAGTCTGGCAGGGGAAACACCGGGGAGCTGTTTTTT
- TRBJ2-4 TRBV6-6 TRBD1 CASSSTGALAKNIQYF TGTGCCAGCAGTTCGACAGGGGCGCTAGCCAAAAACATTCAGTACTTC
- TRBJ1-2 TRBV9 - CASSVGAEINYGYTF TGTGCCAGCAGCGTAGGGGCAGAAATTAACTATGGCTACACCTTC
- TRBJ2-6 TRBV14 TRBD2 CASSQTSVPRSGANVLTF TGTGCCAGCAGCCAAACTAGCGTTCCAAGGTCTGGGGCCAACGTCCTGACTTTC
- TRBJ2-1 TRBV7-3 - CASSSEPGYFNEQFF TGTGCCAGCAGCTCTGAGCCAGGCTACTTCAATGAGCAGTTCTTC
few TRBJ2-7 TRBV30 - CAWRVGSSYEQYF TGTGCCTGGAGAGTAGGATCCTCCTACGAGCAGTACTTC
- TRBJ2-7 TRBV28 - CASKWQAASSEQYF TGTGCCAGCAAATGGCAGGCAGCCTCTAGCGAGCAGTACTTC
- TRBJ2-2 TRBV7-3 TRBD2 CASRSTSGTGELFF TGTGCCAGCAGGAGTACTAGCGGCACCGGGGAGCTGTTTTTT
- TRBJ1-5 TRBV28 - CASTPPRQPQHF TGTGCCAGCACCCCACCTAGGCAGCCCCAGCATTTT
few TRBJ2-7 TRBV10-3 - CAISEWGSADNSYEQYF TGTGCCATCAGTGAGTGGGGTTCGGCAGACAACTCCTACGAGCAGTACTTC
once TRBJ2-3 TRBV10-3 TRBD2 CAIRISSGRTDTQYF TGTGCCATCAGAATCTCTAGCGGGAGGACAGATACGCAGTATTTT
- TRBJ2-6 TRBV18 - CASSPRSGANVLTF TGTGCCAGCTCACCCCGCTCTGGGGCCAACGTCCTGACTTTC
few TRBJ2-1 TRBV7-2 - CASSPPGTPLPFF TGTGCCAGCAGCCCACCCGGGACCCCCCTCCCGTTCTTC
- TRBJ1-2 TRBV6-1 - CASSEGAGNYGYTF TGTGCCAGCAGTGAAGGGGCAGGGAACTATGGCTACACCTTC
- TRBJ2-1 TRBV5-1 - CASSLLGSRPNEQFF TGCGCCAGCAGCTTGTTAGGGTCTCGCCCCAATGAGCAGTTCTTC
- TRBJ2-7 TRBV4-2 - CASSQGASFYEQYF TGTGCCAGCAGCCAAGGTGCGAGTTTCTACGAGCAGTACTTC
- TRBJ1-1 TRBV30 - CAWSGVRPNTEAFF TGTGCCTGGAGTGGGGTCAGACCAAACACTGAAGCTTTCTTT
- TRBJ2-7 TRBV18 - CASSTRDVQSLEQYF TGTGCCAGCTCAACCCGGGACGTACAATCGCTGGAGCAGTACTTC
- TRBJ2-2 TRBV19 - CASSIGGSGELFF TGTGCCAGTAGTATTGGAGGGAGCGGGGAGCTGTTTTTT
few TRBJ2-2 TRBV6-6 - CASSGSLTGELFF TGTGCCAGCAGCGGGAGTCTCACCGGGGAGCTGTTTTTT
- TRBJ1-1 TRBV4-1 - CASSQEKVERTDQAFF TGCGCCAGCAGCCAAGAGAAGGTTGAGAGAACGGATCAAGCTTTCTTT
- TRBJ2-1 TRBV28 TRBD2 CASSFGTSGFSEQFF TGTGCCAGCAGTTTCGGGACTAGCGGGTTTAGTGAGCAGTTCTTC
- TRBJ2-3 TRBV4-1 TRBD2 CSSSQLAGGSTDTQYF TGCTCCAGCAGCCAACTAGCGGGAGGGTCCACAGATACGCAGTATTTT
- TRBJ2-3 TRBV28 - CASSYRGSTDTQYF TGTGCCAGCAGTTACCGGGGATCGACAGATACGCAGTATTTT
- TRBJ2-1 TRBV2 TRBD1 CASSKGQGMDYNEQFF TGTGCCAGCAGTAAGGGACAGGGGATGGACTACAATGAGCAGTTCTTC
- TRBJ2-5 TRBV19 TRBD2 CASSSRLSGIGETQYF TGTGCCAGTAGTTCCCGACTAAGCGGGATTGGCGAGACCCAGTACTTC
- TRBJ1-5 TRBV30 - CAWSGDLDQPQHF TGTGCCTGGAGTGGCGACCTAGATCAGCCCCAGCATTTT